The 24 T cell receptor beta chains presented below share a single source sample, sequenced in a study of Ad26.COV2.S vaccination and SARS-CoV-2 variants. Sequencing was performed with immunoSEQ multiplex PCR; in TCRdb, only in-frame clones are kept and a portion is missing. The sample contains about 470,000 clones, about nine tenths of which appear only once. Treatment noted: roughly 20 received Ad26.COV2.S at low or high dose, single or two shots; roughly five received placebo; per-sample allocation not given. The samples date from day 63 after the first vaccine or placebo injection. Sequences were derived from peripheral blood, sampled in a trial of Ad26.COV2.S vaccine versus placebo. These receptors came from a person aged 18-65 years who received the Ad26.COV2.S COVID-19 vaccine or a placebo.

The chain combines TRBV7-9 with TRBJ1-2, with 9 bases that match TRBD1. The V segment lost 5 bases and the J segment 5 bases; nucleotides outside the gene matches: 9. This CDR3 comprises 15 residues. CDR1 and CDR2 from the germline V gene are SEHNR and FQNEAQ (reference sequence). CDR3 loop: CASSAGTGWGYGYTF. CDR3 bases: TGTGCCAGCAGCGCAGGGACAGGGTGGGGGTATGGCTACACCTTC.

V usage is TRBV7-3 and J usage is TRBJ2-6; D uncertain. CDR1 is SGHTA and CDR2 is FQGTGA in the germline V gene. V shed 0 bases and J shed 0 bases, with 12 bases lying between them. This CDR3 is 18 amino acids long. This CDR3 is CASSLTPPSPSGANVLTF. In nucleotides, the CDR3 is TGTGCCAGCAGCTTAACGCCGCCCAGTCCCTCTGGGGCCAACGTCCTGACTTTC.

J is TRBJ2-5 and V is TRBV15; D gene uncertain. The germline V gene has CDR1 LNHNV and CDR2 YYDKDF (reference sequence). The V end lost 0 bases, the J end lost 9 bases, and 17 bases lay between the germline ends. This CDR3 has 15 residues. The CDR3 region is CATSRDGANRDPQYF. CDR3 in DNA: TGTGCCACCAGCAGAGATGGCGCAAACCGCGACCCCCAGTACTTC.

This chain joins TRBV4-3 and TRBJ2-3; 7 bases align to TRBD2. V lost 1 base, J lost 2 bases, and 9 bases stayed unmatched. CDR3 length: 17 amino acids. CDR1 and CDR2 from the germline V gene are LGHNA and YSLEER. CDR3 nucleotides: TGCGCCAGCAGCCAAGCTAGTCCGGGGGGACCCACAGATACGCAGTATTTT. It specifies CASSQASPGGPTDTQYF.

On this clone itself: Other nucleotide sequences from this sample produce the same CDR3. The J gene is TRBJ1-5, the V gene TRBV15; D is unresolved. CDR3 length equals 15 residues. Per the germline V gene, CDR1 is LNHNV and CDR2 is YYDKDF (reference sequence). V was clipped by 0 bases and J by 0 bases, with 6 bases between them. The CDR3 region is CATSRDRNSNQPQHF. The CDR3 region has the DNA TGTGCCACCAGCAGAGACAGAAATAGCAATCAGCCCCAGCATTTT. The full variable domain, in which reference TRBV15 and TRBJ1-5 provide the parts outside the CDR3, is DAMVIQNPRYQVTQFGKPVTLSCSQTLNHNVMYWYQQKSSQAPKLLFHYYDKDFNNEADTPDNFQSRRPNTSFCFLDIRSPGLGDTAMYLCATSRDRNSNQPQHFGDGTRLSIL.

The chain employs TRBV5-8 and TRBJ1-1; D perhaps matches TRBD1 (6 bases). V dropped 2 bases and J dropped 3 bases, with 17 bases sitting between them. The CDR3 runs to 16 residues. Germline assignment: CDR1 SGHTS and CDR2 YDEGEE. CDR3 amino acids: CASSFSGVVGDTEAFF. DNA for the CDR3: TGTGCCAGCAGCTTCTCAGGGGTAGTCGGGGACACTGAAGCTTTCTTT.

This chain uses TRBV27 with TRBJ2-7, with D tentatively TRBD1 or TRBD2 (5 bases each). The CDR3 spans 16 residues. Trimming cost V 2 bases and J 3 bases, with 17 bases left between them. Looked up from germline, CDR1 is MNHEY and CDR2 is SMNVEV (reference sequence). CDR3 loop: CASSLTSEGIHYEQYF. CDR3 bases: TGTGCCAGCAGTTTAACCAGCGAGGGGATTCACTACGAGCAGTACTTC.

The rearrangement links TRBV11-1 to TRBJ2-1; 7 bases align to TRBD2. Germline CDR1 SGHAT, CDR2 FQDESV (reference sequence). The J segment lost 5 bases and the V segment lost 1 base, leaving 5 bases of the junction unmatched. The CDR3 loop spans 15 amino acids. The CDR3 DNA reads as TGTGCCAGCAGCTTAGAAGAGCGGGGCAACAATGAGCAGTTCTTC. This translates into CASSLEERGNNEQFF.

In its sample, this clone was seen once. The V call is TRBV4-3, the J call TRBJ2-1, with 9 bases identical to TRBD1. The CDR3 covers 16 residues. The V gene end was trimmed by 0 bases and the J gene end by 5 bases; junction bases not matched to a gene: 5. Germline assignment: CDR1 LGHNA and CDR2 YSLEER. This CDR3 reads CASSQDEGQGNNEQFF. CDR3 sequence (DNA): TGCGCCAGCAGCCAAGATGAAGGACAGGGGAACAATGAGCAGTTCTTC.

The chain has TRBV12-3 or TRBV12-4 and TRBJ2-3; 10 nucleotides line up with TRBD1. This CDR3 is built from 12 residues. V lost 6 bases, J lost 7 bases, and 1 base stayed unmatched. CDR3 sequence: CASRDRGNTQYF. The CDR3 nucleotides are TGTGCCAGCAGGGACAGGGGGAATACGCAGTATTTT.

The chain uses TRBV9 and TRBJ2-5, with D maybe TRBD2 (5 bases). The CDR3 contains 17 residues. The V end was cut by 0 bases, the J end by 3 bases, with 18 bases between. CDR1 is SGDLS, CDR2 YYNGEE, per germline. CDR3: CASSVGLRGPLEETQYF. The CDR3 DNA reads as TGTGCCAGCAGCGTAGGTTTGCGCGGGCCGTTGGAAGAGACCCAGTACTTC.

The table lists this clone with a few counts. The V call is TRBV19, the J call TRBJ2-7, with D unclear. Germline CDR1 is LNHDA and CDR2 is SQIVND (reference sequence). The CDR3 spans 12 residues. The ends were cut back, 9 bases at V and 0 bases at J, with 9 bases in the middle. CDR3 bases: TGTGCCAGGAACCGGACCTCCTACGAGCAGTACTTC. This encodes CARNRTSYEQYF.

This rearrangement joins TRBV2 to TRBJ1-3; D remains ambiguous. V lost 2 bases and J lost 8, with 10 bases in between. Germline CDR1 and CDR2: SNHLY and FYNNEI. The CDR3 runs 13 residues. CDR3 residues: CASSEIHWDTIYF. The CDR3 DNA reads as TGTGCCAGCAGTGAAATCCACTGGGACACCATATATTTT.

This chain connects TRBV5-6 to TRBJ2-3; D gene uncertain. The CDR3 consists of 16 residues. Between the trimmed V and J ends, which lost 0 bases and 6 bases, there was a span of 17 bases. Looked up from germline, CDR1 is SGHDT and CDR2 is YYEEEE. The CDR3 here is CASSLAIALQPDTQYF. The CDR3 DNA reads TGTGCCAGCAGCTTGGCCATAGCCCTCCAACCGGATACGCAGTATTTT.

V gene TRBV5-1 combines with J gene TRBJ2-1, with D possibly TRBD1 on 6 matching bases. CDR3 length: 14 amino acids. Germline values: CDR1 SGHRS, CDR2 YFSETQ. V was cut by 3 bases and J by 6 bases, with 13 bases left in between. The CDR3 DNA is TGCGCCAGCAGCTCAACGACAGGAGGCAATGAGCAGTTCTTC. Translating it yields CASSSTTGGNEQFF.

The CDR3 region is CASSSRLAPPETQYF. The CDR3 DNA is TGTGCCAGCAGCTCCCGACTAGCTCCCCCAGAGACCCAGTACTTC. This chain uses TRBV11-2 with TRBJ2-5, with 7 bases lining up with TRBD2. Trimming at V came to 4 bases and at J to 4 bases, leaving 9 bases not matched to a gene. The CDR3 has 15 amino acids. Per the germline V gene, CDR1 is SGHAT and CDR2 is FQNNGV.

This chain joins TRBV7-8 and TRBJ2-6, with 7 bases lining up with TRBD1. The ends lost 4 bases at V and 2 bases at J; junction bases unmatched: 5. The CDR3 is made up of 16 amino acids. The germline gives CDR1 SGHVS, CDR2 FQNEAQ. The CDR3 DNA reads TGTGCCAGCAGCTCTAAGACAGGGACTGGGGCCAACGTCCTGACTTTC. Its translation: CASSSKTGTGANVLTF. The full variable domain, completed using reference TRBV7-8 and TRBJ2-6, is GAGVSQSPRYKVAKRGQDVALRCDPISGHVSLFWYQQALGQGPEFLTYFQNEAQLDKSGLPSDRFFAERPEGSVSTLKIQRTQQEDSAVYLCASSSKTGTGANVLTFGAGSRLTVL.

The V call is TRBV27, the J call TRBJ2-7; no clear D. Germline CDR1 and CDR2: MNHEY and SMNVEV (reference sequence). V gave up 8 bases and J gave up 2 bases, with 13 bases separating them. The CDR3 runs to 13 residues. CDR3 DNA sequence: TGTGCCAGCCGCACCTCGGCCGCCTACGAGCAGTACTTC. It specifies CASRTSAAYEQYF.

The chain has TRBV5-5 and TRBJ2-7; the match to TRBD2 covers 7 bases. Losses at the gene ends were 1 base for V and 3 bases for J; bases not matched to a gene: 7. The CDR3 has 15 amino acids. Germline V gives CDR1 SGHKS, CDR2 YYEKEE (reference sequence). Here the CDR3 DNA reads TGTGCCAGCAGCTTGTTGGGAGGGAGGGACTACGAGCAGTACTTC. Amino acids: CASSLLGGRDYEQYF.

The chain employs TRBV9 and TRBJ2-2; 7 nucleotides agree with TRBD1. This CDR3 comprises 16 residues. Germline CDR1 reads SGDLS; CDR2 reads YYNGEE. V gave up 0 bases and J gave up 1 base; unmatched junction bases: 3. Written as DNA, the CDR3 is TGTGCCAGCAGCGTAGGGGGACAGCTGAACACCGGGGAGCTGTTTTTT. Protein product: CASSVGGQLNTGELFF. The full variable domain, rest sourced from reference TRBV9 and TRBJ2-2, is DSGVTQTPKHLITATGQRVTLRCSPRSGDLSVYWYQQSLDQGLQFLIQYYNGEERAKGNILERFSAQQFPDLHSELNLSSLELGDSALYFCASSVGGQLNTGELFFGEGSRLTVL.

The chain couples TRBV28 to TRBJ2-7; 14 bases agree with TRBD2. The germline V gene encodes CDR1 MDHEN and CDR2 SYDVKM. This CDR3 region has 17 residues. The V and J ends lost 6 bases and 4 bases, in that order; junction bases with no gene match: 11. CDR3 nucleotides: TGTGCCAGCAGCCCGGTCGGGACTAGCGGGAGCCCTTACGAGCAGTACTTC. It encodes CASSPVGTSGSPYEQYF. Drawing the rest from reference TRBV28 and TRBJ2-7, the complete variable domain is DVKVTQSSRYLVKRTGEKVFLECVQDMDHENMFWYRQDPGLGLRLIYFSYDVKMKEKGDIPEGYSVSREKKERFSLILESASTNQTSMYLCASSPVGTSGSPYEQYFGPGTRLTVT.

The gene calls are TRBV11-2 and TRBJ1-4, with no clear D. V lost 1 base and J lost 4, with 16 bases in between. The germline V gene has CDR1 SGHAT and CDR2 FQNNGV. The CDR3 loop spans 17 amino acids. CDR3 in DNA: TGTGCCAGCAGCTTAGTACCGGACGTTCAGAGTAATGAAAAACTGTTTTTT. Residues: CASSLVPDVQSNEKLFF.

The rearrangement links TRBV7-2 to TRBJ2-3; 8 positions agree with TRBD2. Germline values: CDR1 SGHTA, CDR2 FQGNSA. V lost 5 bases, J lost 0 bases, and 4 bases stayed unmatched. The CDR3 is 15 amino acids. Written as DNA, the CDR3 is TGTGCCAGCAGCGGCACTAGCGGTAGCACAGATACGCAGTATTTT. Its protein product is CASSGTSGSTDTQYF.

The chain employs TRBV23-1 and TRBJ2-5, with 8 bases aligning to TRBD2. TRBV23-1 carries the ORF label, with uncertain function. J gave up 2 bases and V 4 bases, and 9 bases lay outside the gene matches. The CDR3 contains 16 residues. The CDR3 is CASSRRSGMFQETQYF. The CDR3 DNA is TGCGCCAGCAGTCGCCGTAGCGGGATGTTTCAAGAGACCCAGTACTTC.